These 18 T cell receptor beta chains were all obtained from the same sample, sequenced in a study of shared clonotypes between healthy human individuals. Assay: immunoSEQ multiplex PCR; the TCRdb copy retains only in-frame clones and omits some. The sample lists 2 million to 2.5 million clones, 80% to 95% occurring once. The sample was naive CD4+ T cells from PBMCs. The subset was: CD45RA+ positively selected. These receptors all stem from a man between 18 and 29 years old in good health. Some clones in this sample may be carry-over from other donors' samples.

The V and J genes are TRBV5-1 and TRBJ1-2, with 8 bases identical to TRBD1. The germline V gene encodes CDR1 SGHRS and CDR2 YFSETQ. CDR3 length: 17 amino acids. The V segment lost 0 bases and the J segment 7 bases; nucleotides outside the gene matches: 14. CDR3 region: CASSLVVVGQGLGGYTF. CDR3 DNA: TGCGCCAGCAGCTTGGTTGTGGTCGGACAGGGATTAGGTGGCTACACCTTC.

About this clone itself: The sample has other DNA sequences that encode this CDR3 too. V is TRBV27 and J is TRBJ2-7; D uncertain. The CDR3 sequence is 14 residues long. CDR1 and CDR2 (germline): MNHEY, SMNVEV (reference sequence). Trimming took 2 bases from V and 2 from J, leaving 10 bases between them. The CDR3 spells CASSLRPGPYEQYF. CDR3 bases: TGTGCCAGCAGTTTAAGGCCCGGTCCCTACGAGCAGTACTTC.

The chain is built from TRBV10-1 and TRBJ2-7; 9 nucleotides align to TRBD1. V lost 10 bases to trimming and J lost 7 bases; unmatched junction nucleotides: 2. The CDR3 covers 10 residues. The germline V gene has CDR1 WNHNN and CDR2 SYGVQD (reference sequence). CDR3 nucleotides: TGCGCCAACGGGACAGGGGAGCAGTACTTC. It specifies CANGTGEQYF.

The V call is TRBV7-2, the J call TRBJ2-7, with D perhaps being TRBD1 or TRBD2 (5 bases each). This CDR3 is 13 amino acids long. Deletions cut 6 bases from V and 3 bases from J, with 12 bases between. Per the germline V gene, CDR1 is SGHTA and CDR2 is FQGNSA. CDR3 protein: CASRRGVDYEQYF. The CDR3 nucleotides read TGTGCCAGCAGAAGGGGAGTAGACTACGAGCAGTACTTC.

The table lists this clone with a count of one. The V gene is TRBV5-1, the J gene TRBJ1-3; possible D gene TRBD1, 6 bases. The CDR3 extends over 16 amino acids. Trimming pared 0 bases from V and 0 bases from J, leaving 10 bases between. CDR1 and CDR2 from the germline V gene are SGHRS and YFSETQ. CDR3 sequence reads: CASSLAPTGSGNTIYF. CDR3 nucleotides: TGCGCCAGCAGCTTGGCCCCGACAGGCTCTGGAAACACCATATATTTT.

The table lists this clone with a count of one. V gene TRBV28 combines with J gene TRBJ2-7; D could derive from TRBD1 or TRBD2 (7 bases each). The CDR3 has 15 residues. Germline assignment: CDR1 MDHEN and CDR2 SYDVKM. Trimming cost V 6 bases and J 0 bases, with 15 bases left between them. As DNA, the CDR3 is TGTGCCAGCAGCAAGGGGGCTAGCGGCTCCTACGAGCAGTACTTC. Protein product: CASSKGASGSYEQYF.

CDR3 coding DNA: TGCGCCAGCAGCCCCGCCCCGGGACTAGACCTGAATGAGCAGTTCTTC. Translating it yields CASSPAPGLDLNEQFF. The chain combines TRBV5-1 with TRBJ2-1, with 8 nucleotides matching TRBD2. Germline CDR1 and CDR2: SGHRS and YFSETQ. After removal of 4 bases from V and 7 bases from J, the junction contained 13 bases not matched to a gene. The CDR3 is made up of 16 amino acids. Together with reference TRBV5-1 and TRBJ2-1, the CDR3 gives the full variable domain: KAGVTQTPRYLIKTRGQQVTLSCSPISGHRSVSWYQQTPGQGLQFLFEYFSETQRNKGNFPGRFSGRQFSNSRSEMNVSTLELGDSALYLCASSPAPGLDLNEQFFGPGTRLTVL.

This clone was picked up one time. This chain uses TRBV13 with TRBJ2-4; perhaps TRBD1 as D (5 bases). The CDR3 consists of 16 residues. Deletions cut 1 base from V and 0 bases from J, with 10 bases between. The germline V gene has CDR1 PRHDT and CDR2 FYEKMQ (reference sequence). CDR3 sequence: CASSLAAGLAKNIQYF. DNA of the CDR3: TGTGCCAGCAGCTTAGCGGCAGGGCTAGCCAAAAACATTCAGTACTTC.

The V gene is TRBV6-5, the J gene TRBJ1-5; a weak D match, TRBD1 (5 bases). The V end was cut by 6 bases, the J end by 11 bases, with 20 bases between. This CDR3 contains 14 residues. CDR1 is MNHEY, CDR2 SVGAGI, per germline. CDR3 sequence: CASSEGRLFLAQHF. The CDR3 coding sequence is TGTGCCAGCAGCGAGGGACGACTTTTTTTGGCCCAGCATTTT.

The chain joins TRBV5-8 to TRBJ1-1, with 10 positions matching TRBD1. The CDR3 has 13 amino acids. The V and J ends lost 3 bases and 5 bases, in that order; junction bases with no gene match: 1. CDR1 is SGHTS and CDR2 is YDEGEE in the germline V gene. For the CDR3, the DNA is TGTGCCAGCAGCTGGACAGGGGGGACTGAAGCTTTCTTT. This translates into CASSWTGGTEAFF.

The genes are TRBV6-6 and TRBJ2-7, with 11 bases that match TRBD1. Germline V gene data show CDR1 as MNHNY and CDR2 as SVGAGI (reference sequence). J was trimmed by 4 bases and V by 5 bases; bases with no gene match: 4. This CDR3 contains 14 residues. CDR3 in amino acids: CASSRGTGGYEQYF. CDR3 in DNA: TGTGCCAGCAGTCGCGGGACAGGGGGGTACGAGCAGTACTTC.

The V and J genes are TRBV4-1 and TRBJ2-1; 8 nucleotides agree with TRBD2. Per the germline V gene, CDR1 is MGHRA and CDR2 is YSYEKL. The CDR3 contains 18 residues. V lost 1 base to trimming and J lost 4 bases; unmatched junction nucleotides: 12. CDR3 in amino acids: CASSQGSASGPTYNEQFF. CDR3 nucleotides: TGCGCCAGCAGCCAAGGATCGGCTAGCGGGCCTACATACAATGAGCAGTTCTTC.

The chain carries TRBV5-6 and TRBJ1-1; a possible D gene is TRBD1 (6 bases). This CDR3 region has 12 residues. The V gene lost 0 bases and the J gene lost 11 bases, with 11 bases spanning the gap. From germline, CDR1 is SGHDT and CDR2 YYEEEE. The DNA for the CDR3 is TGTGCCAGCAGCTTGGTGGACAGAGACGCTTTCTTT. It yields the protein CASSLVDRDAFF.

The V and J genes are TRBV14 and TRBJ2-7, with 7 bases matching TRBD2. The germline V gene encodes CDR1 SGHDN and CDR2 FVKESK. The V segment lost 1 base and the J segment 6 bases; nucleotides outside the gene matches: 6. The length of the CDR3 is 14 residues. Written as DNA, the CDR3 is TGTGCCAGCAGCCAAGCCGCGGGGGTTCGCGAGCAGTACTTC. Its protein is CASSQAAGVREQYF.

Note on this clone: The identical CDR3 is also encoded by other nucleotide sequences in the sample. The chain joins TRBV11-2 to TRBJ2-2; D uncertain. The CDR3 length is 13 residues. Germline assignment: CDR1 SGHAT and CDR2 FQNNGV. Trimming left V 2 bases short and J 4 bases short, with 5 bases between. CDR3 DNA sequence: TGTGCCAGCAGCTTACAGATCACCGGGGAGCTGTTTTTT. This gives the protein CASSLQITGELFF.

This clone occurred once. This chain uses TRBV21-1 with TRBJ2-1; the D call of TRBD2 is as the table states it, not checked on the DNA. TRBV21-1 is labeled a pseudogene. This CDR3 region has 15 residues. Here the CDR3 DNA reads TGTGCCAGCAGCAAAGGGGGCGGGAGGGCCCATGAGCAGTTCTTC. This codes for CASSKGGGRAHEQFF.

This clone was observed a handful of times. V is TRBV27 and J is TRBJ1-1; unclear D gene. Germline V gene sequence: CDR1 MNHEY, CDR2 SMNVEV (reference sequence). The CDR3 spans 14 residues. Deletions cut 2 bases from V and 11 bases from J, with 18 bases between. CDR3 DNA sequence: TGTGCCAGCAGTTTACGCCCTCTATCTCCGAGGGCTTTCTTT. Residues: CASSLRPLSPRAFF.

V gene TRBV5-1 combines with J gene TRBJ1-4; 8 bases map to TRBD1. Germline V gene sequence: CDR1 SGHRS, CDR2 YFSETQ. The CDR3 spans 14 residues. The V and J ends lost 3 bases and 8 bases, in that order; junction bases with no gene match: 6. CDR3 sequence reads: CASSSGQGPEKLFF. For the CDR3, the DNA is TGCGCCAGCAGCTCAGGACAGGGCCCCGAAAAACTGTTTTTT.